The 19 T cell receptor beta chains in this list originate from one sample, sequenced in a study of regulatory T cells in long-lasting Graves disease. Time point indicated: newly diagnosed GD, antithyroid drugs for less than 3 months. PBMC-derived RNA was used for the TCR library. Building of the TCR beta libraries involved iRepertoire HTBI primers and Arm-PCR of CDR3 regions. TCRdb ran MiXCR on the multiplex PCR reads and lists one entry per CDR3 protein. This table has more than 350,000 distinct CDR3 sequences, 14% to 15% appearing once. These data were likewise used in another study, on T cells in Graves' hyperthyroidism and ophthalmopathy.

Sequences were derived from peripheral blood mononuclear cells (PBMCs), sampled at new diagnosis, from a patient treated with antithyroid drugs. Source of these receptors: a woman between 25 and 40 years old with Graves disease.

This clonotype was counted at least ten times. This chain joins TRBV12-3 or TRBV12-4 and TRBJ2-3, with D possibly matching TRBD2 (5 bases). V was cut by 5 bases and J by 6 bases, with 21 bases left in between. The CDR3 extends over 16 amino acids. The CDR3 nucleotides are TGTGCCAGCAGTCCCCAACGGGGAAAAGGGTCCGATACGCAGTATTTT. Its protein product is CASSPQRGKGSDTQYF.

This clonotype has only a few counts. V gene TRBV27 combines with J gene TRBJ1-2; D may be TRBD1 (5 bases). V was trimmed by 4 bases and J by 4 bases, leaving 13 bases between them. This CDR3 is built from 14 residues. Germline V gene sequence: CDR1 MNHEY, CDR2 SMNVEV (reference sequence). This CDR3 reads CASSSLSGAYGYTF. For the CDR3, the DNA is TGTGCCAGCAGTTCCTTGTCCGGGGCCTATGGCTACACCTTC.

To note about this clonotype: A much larger clone sits a single nucleotide away, making a read error possible. This chain connects TRBV4-1 to TRBJ1-5; TRBD1 aligns across 7 bases. The germline CDR1 and CDR2 sequences are MGHRA and YSYEKL. The CDR3 is made up of 15 amino acids. The V and J ends lost 2 bases and 3 bases, in that order; junction bases with no gene match: 4. CDR3 protein: CASSQHGTVNQPQHF. CDR3 DNA sequence: TGCGCCAGCAGCCAACATGGGACAGTCAATCAGCCCCAGCATTTT.

The rearrangement joins TRBV7-3 to TRBJ2-3; D not resolved. Germline CDR1 SGHTA, CDR2 FQGTGA. V lost 1 base and J lost 8, with 19 bases in between. CDR3 length: 16 residues. CDR3 sequence reads: CASSLNTPVPGATQYF. CDR3 bases: TGTGCCAGCAGCTTAAACACCCCCGTTCCCGGTGCTACGCAGTATTTT.

This clonotype was found many times. This rearrangement joins TRBV11-2 to TRBJ1-1, with D possibly being TRBD1 (5 bases). The CDR3 has 14 residues. CDR1 is SGHAT and CDR2 is FQNNGV in the germline V gene. The germline V and J ends were trimmed by 1 base and 8 bases, with 14 bases remaining between them. The CDR3 region has the DNA TGTGCCAGCAGCTTAGGAGTAGGGGTCCTAGAAGCTTTCTTT. This encodes CASSLGVGVLEAFF.

This clonotype came up many times. The chain links TRBV30 to TRBJ1-5; 8 bases map to TRBD1. This CDR3 is 13 amino acids long. Germline loops: CDR1 GTSNPN, CDR2 SVGIG (reference sequence). Trimming removed 1 base from V and 7 bases from J; junction bases left unmatched: 3. CDR3 region: CAWSDRGNQPQHF. The CDR3 DNA sequence: TGTGCCTGGAGTGACAGGGGGAACCAGCCCCAGCATTTT. The variable domain in full, with the rest retrieved from reference TRBV30 and TRBJ1-5, is SQTIHQWPATLVQPVGSPLSLECTVEGTSNPNLYWYRQAAGRGLQLLFYSVGIGQISSEVPQNLSASRPQDRQFILSSKKLLLSDSGFYLCAWSDRGNQPQHFGDGTRLSIL.

This clonotype was observed many times. The chain uses TRBV2 and TRBJ1-5; 11 nucleotides line up with TRBD1. This CDR3 contains 15 residues. With V trimmed by 10 bases and J by 6 bases, 11 bases remained unmatched. CDR1 and CDR2 (germline): SNHLY, FYNNEI. This CDR3 is CATLRDRGFGQPQHF. In DNA, the CDR3 is TGTGCCACCCTCCGGGACAGGGGGTTCGGTCAGCCCCAGCATTTT.

There are a few counts of this clonotype. The genes are TRBV10-3 and TRBJ1-2, with TRBD1 identical over 8 bases. J was trimmed by 3 bases and V by 4 bases; bases with no gene match: 4. The CDR3 length is 14 residues. CDR1 ENHRY and CDR2 SYGVKD come from the germline V gene. This CDR3 is CAISVSDRDYGYTF. CDR3 sequence (DNA): TGTGCCATCAGTGTTTCGGACAGGGACTATGGCTACACCTTC.

This clonotype was found many times. This chain joins TRBV5-4 and TRBJ2-2; D not certain. This CDR3 is 16 amino acids long. The germline V gene has CDR1 SGHNT and CDR2 YYREEE (reference sequence). V dropped 3 bases and J dropped 0 bases, with 12 bases sitting between them. DNA of the CDR3: TGTGCCAGCAGCTGGGGTGGGCACCCGAACACCGGGGAGCTGTTTTTT. Translated: CASSWGGHPNTGELFF.

J is TRBJ2-2 and V is TRBV20-1, with 7 bases identical to TRBD1. The CDR3 loop spans 15 amino acids. The germline gives CDR1 DFQATT, CDR2 SNEGSKA (reference sequence). Losses at the gene ends were 0 bases for V and 4 bases for J; bases not matched to a gene: 5. The CDR3 is CSARERGQGTGELFF. Here the CDR3 DNA reads TGCAGTGCTAGAGAGAGGGGGCAAGGCACCGGGGAGCTGTTTTTT.

This clonotype was detected ten times or more. The CDR3 loop is CSAQKVSSYEQYF. The CDR3, as DNA: TGCAGTGCTCAAAAGGTTAGCTCCTACGAGCAGTACTTC. The chain links TRBV20-1 to TRBJ2-7; D gene ambiguous. The germline CDR1 and CDR2 sequences are DFQATT and SNEGSKA (reference sequence). V was shortened by 5 bases and J by 0 bases, with 11 bases between the two germline ends. CDR3 length: 13 amino acids.

This clonotype has only one observation. This rearrangement joins TRBV19 to TRBJ1-2; the D is unclear. Deletions cut 3 bases from V and 2 bases from J, with 7 bases between. Germline assignment: CDR1 LNHDA and CDR2 SQIVND (reference sequence). This CDR3 spans 13 amino acids. The CDR3 reads CASSMAENYGYTF. As DNA, the CDR3 is TGTGCCAGTAGTATGGCAGAAAACTATGGCTACACCTTC. The full variable domain, with the rest looked up from reference TRBV19 and TRBJ1-2, is DGGITQSPKYLFRKEGQNVTLSCEQNLNHDAMYWYRQDPGQGLRLIYYSQIVNDFQKGDIAEGYSVSREKKESFPLTVTSAQKNPTAFYLCASSMAENYGYTFGSGTRLTVV.

Many counts were recorded for this clonotype. The chain links TRBV20-1 to TRBJ2-4; 14 nucleotides agree with TRBD2. J was trimmed by 2 bases and V by 6 bases; bases with no gene match: 6. CDR1 is DFQATT, CDR2 SNEGSKA, per germline (reference sequence). This CDR3 spans 16 amino acids. In DNA form, the CDR3 reads TGCAGTGCCTCCGGGACTAGCGGGAGAACCAAAAACATTCAGTACTTC. Its translation: CSASGTSGRTKNIQYF.

In this sample, this clonotype turned up many times. V usage is TRBV30 and J usage is TRBJ1-6; 8 bases are shared with TRBD1. The CDR3 sequence is 15 residues long. After removal of 7 bases from V and 6 bases from J, the junction contained 11 bases not matched to a gene. The germline V gene encodes CDR1 GTSNPN and CDR2 SVGIG (reference sequence). CDR3 coding DNA: TGTGCCTCAGACAGGGGCAAAAGGATTAATTCACCCCTCCACTTT. Amino acids: CASDRGKRINSPLHF.

The sample holds many counts of this clonotype. The chain carries TRBV6-1 and TRBJ2-4, with 7 nucleotides matching TRBD1. There are 17 residues in the CDR3. Germline CDR1 MNHNS, CDR2 SASEGT. With 4 bases clipped from V and 1 base from J, the junction kept 10 bases outside the gene matches. As DNA, the CDR3 is TGTGCCAGCAGTGGTGACAGGGTGGTATTGGCCAAAAACATTCAGTACTTC. Protein: CASSGDRVVLAKNIQYF.

This clonotype was found many times. The chain carries TRBV11-3 and TRBJ2-2; D is possibly TRBD1 (7 bases). The CDR3 is made up of 18 amino acids. Trimming left V 4 bases short and J 6 bases short, with 24 bases between. Germline assignment: CDR1 SGHNT and CDR2 YENEEA. The CDR3 spells CASSSRGARGRKSGELFF. CDR3 nucleotides: TGTGCCAGCAGCTCTAGGGGGGCGAGGGGGCGGAAATCCGGGGAGCTGTTTTTT.

Many counts were recorded for this clonotype. The V gene is TRBV27, the J gene TRBJ1-1; no clear D gene. CDR3 length equals 13 residues. Between the trimmed V and J ends, which lost 1 base and 1 base, there was a span of 4 bases. Germline CDR1 MNHEY, CDR2 SMNVEV (reference sequence). The CDR3: CASSLYTNTEAFF. Written as DNA, the CDR3 is TGTGCCAGCAGTTTATACACGAACACTGAAGCTTTCTTT.

This clonotype has at least ten counts. The V and J genes are TRBV20-1 and TRBJ2-7, with 9 positions matching TRBD2. V lost 5 bases to trimming and J lost 0 bases; unmatched junction nucleotides: 11. Germline lookup yields CDR1 DFQATT and CDR2 SNEGSKA (reference sequence). The CDR3 runs 16 residues. Here the CDR3 reads CSAGGGQREVSYEQYF. CDR3 DNA sequence: TGCAGTGCTGGAGGGGGGCAGCGGGAGGTCTCCTACGAGCAGTACTTC.

This clonotype was seen ten or more times. The genes are TRBV5-6 and TRBJ2-2; D ambiguous. Germline V lookup: CDR1 SGHDT, CDR2 YYEEEE. The CDR3 length is 16 residues. Trimming stripped 1 base from V and 0 bases from J, with 10 bases between. In nucleotides, the CDR3 is TGTGCCAGCAGCTTGCGCGTATCATCGAACACCGGGGAGCTGTTTTTT. Encoded protein: CASSLRVSSNTGELFF.